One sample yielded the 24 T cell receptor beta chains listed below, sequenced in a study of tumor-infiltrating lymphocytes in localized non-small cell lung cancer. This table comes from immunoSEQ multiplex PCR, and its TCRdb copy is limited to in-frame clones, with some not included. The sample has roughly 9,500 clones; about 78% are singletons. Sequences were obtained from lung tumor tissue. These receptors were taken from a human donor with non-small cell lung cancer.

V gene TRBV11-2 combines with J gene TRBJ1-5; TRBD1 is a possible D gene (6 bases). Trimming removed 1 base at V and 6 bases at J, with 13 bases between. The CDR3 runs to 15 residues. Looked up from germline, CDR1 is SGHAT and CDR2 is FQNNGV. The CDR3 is CASSLAPTGSQPQHF. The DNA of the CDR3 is TGTGCCAGCAGCTTAGCCCCGACAGGATCTCAGCCCCAGCATTTT.

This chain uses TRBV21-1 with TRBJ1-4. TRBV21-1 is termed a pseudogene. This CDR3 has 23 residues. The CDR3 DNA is TGTGCCAGCAGCGATCAGGACGACAGAGGGGTCTCAAGTGGACTTTCAACTAATGAAAAACTGTTTTTT. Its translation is CASSDQDDRGVSSGLSTNEKLFF.

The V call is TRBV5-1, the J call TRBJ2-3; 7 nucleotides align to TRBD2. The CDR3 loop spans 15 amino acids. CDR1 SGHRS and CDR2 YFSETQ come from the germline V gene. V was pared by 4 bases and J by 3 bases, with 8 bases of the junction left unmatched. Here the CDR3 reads CASSLLPGGTDTQYF. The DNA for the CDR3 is TGCGCCAGCAGCCTCCTACCGGGAGGTACAGATACGCAGTATTTT. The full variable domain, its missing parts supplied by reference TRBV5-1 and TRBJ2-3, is KAGVTQTPRYLIKTRGQQVTLSCSPISGHRSVSWYQQTPGQGLQFLFEYFSETQRNKGNFPGRFSGRQFSNSRSEMNVSTLELGDSALYLCASSLLPGGTDTQYFGPGTRLTVL.

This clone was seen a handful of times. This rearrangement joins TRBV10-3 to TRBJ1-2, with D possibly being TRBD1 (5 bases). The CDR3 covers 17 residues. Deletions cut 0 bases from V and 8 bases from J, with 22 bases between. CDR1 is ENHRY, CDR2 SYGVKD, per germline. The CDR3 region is CAISESSVRQPRGGYTF. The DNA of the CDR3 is TGTGCCATCAGTGAGTCAAGCGTGAGACAGCCGAGGGGAGGCTACACCTTC.

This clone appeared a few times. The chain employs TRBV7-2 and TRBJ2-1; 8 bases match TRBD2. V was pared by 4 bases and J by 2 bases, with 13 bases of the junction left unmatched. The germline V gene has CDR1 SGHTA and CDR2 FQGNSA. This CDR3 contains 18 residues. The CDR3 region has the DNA TGTGCCAGCAGCTCCGCTGTCTTAAGCGGGAGTCCCTACAATGAGCAGTTCTTC. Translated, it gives CASSSAVLSGSPYNEQFF.

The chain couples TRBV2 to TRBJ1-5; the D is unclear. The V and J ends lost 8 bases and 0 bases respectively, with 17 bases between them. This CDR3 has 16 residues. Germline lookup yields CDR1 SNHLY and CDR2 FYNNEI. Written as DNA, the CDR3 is TGTGCCAGCGGGCGGGATAGGACCCATAGCAATCAGCCCCAGCATTTT. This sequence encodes CASGRDRTHSNQPQHF.

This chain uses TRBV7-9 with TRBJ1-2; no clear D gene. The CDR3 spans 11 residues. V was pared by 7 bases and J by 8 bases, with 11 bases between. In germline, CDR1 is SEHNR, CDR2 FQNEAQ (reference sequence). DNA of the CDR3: TGTGCCAGCAACCCACTTCAAGGCTACACCTTC. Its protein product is CASNPLQGYTF.

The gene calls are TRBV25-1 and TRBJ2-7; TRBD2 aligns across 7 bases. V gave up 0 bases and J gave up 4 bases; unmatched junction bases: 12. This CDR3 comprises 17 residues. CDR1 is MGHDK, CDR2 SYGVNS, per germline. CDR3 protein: CASSEYNGRDGGYEQYF. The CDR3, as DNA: TGTGCCAGCAGTGAATATAATGGGAGGGACGGAGGGTACGAGCAGTACTTC.

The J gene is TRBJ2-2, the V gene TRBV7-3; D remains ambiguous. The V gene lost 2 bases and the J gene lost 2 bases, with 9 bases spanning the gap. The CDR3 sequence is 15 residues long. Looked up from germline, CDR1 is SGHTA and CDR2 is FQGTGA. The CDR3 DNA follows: TGTGCCAGCAGCTTATTGGCAGATAACACCGGGGAGCTGTTTTTT. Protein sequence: CASSLLADNTGELFF.

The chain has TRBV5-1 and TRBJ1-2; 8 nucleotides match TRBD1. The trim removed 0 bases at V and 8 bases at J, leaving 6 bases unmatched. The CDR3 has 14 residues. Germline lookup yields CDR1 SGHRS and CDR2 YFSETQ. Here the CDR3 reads CASSLGRTGNGYTF. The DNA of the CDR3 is TGCGCCAGCAGCTTGGGGCGGACAGGGAACGGCTACACCTTC.

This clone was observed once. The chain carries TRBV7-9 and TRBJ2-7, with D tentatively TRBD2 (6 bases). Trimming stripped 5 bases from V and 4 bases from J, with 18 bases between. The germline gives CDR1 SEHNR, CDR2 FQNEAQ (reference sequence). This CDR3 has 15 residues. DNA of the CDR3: TGTGCCAGCAGCCCGACCGGGAGACCCTTATACGAGCAGTACTTC. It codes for CASSPTGRPLYEQYF.

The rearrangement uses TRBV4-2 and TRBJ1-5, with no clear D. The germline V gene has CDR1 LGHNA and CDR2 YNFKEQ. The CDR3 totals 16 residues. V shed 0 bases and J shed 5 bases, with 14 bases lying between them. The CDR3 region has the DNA TGTGCCAGCAGCCAAGATCGATTCGGCGGGCATCAGCCCCAGCATTTT. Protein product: CASSQDRFGGHQPQHF.

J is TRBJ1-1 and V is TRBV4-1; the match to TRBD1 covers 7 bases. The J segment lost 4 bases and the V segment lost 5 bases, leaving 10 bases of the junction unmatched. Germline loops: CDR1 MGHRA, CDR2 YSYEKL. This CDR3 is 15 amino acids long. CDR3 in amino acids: CASSWHRGGSTEAFF. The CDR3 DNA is TGCGCCAGCAGCTGGCACAGGGGAGGGAGCACTGAAGCTTTCTTT.

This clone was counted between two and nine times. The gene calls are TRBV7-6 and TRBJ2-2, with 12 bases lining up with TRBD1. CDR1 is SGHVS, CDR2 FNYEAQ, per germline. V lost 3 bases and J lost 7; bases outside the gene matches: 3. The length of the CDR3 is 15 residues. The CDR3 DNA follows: TGTGCCAGCAGCTTGGGACAGGGGGCTAGCGGGGAGCTGTTTTTT. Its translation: CASSLGQGASGELFF.

The CDR3 here is CASSISGNTEAFF. DNA for the CDR3: TGTGCCAGCTCTATCTCCGGGAACACTGAAGCTTTCTTT. The chain carries TRBV2 and TRBJ1-1; D remains ambiguous. The V end lost 8 bases, the J end lost 1 base, and 11 bases lay between the germline ends. This CDR3 spans 13 amino acids. CDR1 is SNHLY and CDR2 is FYNNEI in the germline V gene.

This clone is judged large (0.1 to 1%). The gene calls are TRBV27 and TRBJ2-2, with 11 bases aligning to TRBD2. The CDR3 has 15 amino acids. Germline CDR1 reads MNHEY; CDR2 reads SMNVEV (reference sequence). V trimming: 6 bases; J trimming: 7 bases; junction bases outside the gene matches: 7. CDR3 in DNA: TGTGCCAGCAGATCCGGGACTAGCGGTGTCGGGGAGCTGTTTTTT. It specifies CASRSGTSGVGELFF.

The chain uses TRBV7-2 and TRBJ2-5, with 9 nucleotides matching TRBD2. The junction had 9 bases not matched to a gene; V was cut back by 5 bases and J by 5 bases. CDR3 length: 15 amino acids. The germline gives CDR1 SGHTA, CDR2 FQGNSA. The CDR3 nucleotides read TGTGCCAGCAGCCCTTTGCGGGGGGGCCGGGAGACCCAGTACTTC. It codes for CASSPLRGGRETQYF.

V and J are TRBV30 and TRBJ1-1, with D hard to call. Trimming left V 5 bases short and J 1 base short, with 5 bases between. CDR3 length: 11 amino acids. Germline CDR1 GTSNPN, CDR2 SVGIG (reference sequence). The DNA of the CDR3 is TGTGCCTGGGTCAAGAACACTGAAGCTTTCTTT. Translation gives CAWVKNTEAFF.

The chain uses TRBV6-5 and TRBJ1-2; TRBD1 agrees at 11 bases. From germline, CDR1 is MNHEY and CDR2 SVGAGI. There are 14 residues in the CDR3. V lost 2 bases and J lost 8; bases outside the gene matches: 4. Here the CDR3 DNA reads TGTGCCAGCAGTTACAGTGGGACAGGGGGAGGCTACACCTTC. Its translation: CASSYSGTGGGYTF.

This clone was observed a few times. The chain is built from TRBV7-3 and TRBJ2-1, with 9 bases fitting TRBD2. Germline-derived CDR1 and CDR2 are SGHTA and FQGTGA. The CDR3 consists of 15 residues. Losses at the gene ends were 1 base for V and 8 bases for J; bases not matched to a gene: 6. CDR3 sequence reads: CASSLSLAGYDEQFF. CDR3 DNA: TGTGCCAGCAGCTTAAGCCTAGCGGGATACGATGAGCAGTTCTTC.

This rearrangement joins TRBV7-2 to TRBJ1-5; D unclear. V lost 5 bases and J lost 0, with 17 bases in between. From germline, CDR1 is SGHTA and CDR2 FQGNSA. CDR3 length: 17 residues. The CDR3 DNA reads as TGTGCCAGCAGCCCCGAAATTGACACGATTAGCAATCAGCCCCAGCATTTT. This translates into CASSPEIDTISNQPQHF.

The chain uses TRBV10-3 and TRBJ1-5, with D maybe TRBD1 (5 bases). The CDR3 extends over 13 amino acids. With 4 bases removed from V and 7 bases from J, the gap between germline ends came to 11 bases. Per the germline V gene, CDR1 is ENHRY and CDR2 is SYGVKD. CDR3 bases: TGTGCCATCAGTGGTGGGGGAGGACAGCCCCAGCATTTT. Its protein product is CAISGGGGQPQHF.

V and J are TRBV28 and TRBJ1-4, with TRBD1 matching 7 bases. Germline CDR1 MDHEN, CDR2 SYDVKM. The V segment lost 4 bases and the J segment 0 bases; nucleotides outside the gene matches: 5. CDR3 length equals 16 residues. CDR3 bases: TGTGCCAGCAGTTCGGGGACAGATGCAACTAATGAAAAACTGTTTTTT. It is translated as CASSSGTDATNEKLFF.

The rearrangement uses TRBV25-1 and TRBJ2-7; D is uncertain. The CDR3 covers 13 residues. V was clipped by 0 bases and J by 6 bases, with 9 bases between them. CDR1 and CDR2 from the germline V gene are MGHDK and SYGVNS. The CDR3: CASSEYGLFEQYF. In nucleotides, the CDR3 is TGTGCCAGCAGTGAATATGGGCTTTTCGAGCAGTACTTC.